The rows below give T cell receptor beta chains drawn from one sample of a study of blood T cell repertoires in COVID-19. Profiled with immunoSEQ multiplex PCR; TCRdb holds only in-frame clones, not every one. This table has approximately 300,000 clones, 85% appearing once. Sequenced sample: PBMCs or T cells enriched from blood (not recorded which). The receptors here all came from a woman in her 30s who had been exposed to COVID-19. Each CDR3 is given with its conserved first and last residue. The order of the fields is CDR3 length, clone size, D gene, V gene, CDR3 protein. D genes are given only for firm matches. Clone size is stated in some rows and not others, as once, few, many or a class when expanded.

len: 15; abundance: -; d_gene: -; v_gene: TRBV28; CDR3aa: CASTPPRARNQPQHF
len: 13; abundance: -; d_gene: -; v_gene: TRBV10-3; CDR3aa: CASKGSQNTEAFF
len: 14; abundance: -; d_gene: TRBD1; v_gene: TRBV4-2; CDR3aa: CASSEPDRGLGYTF
len: 13; abundance: -; d_gene: -; v_gene: TRBV10-3; CDR3aa: CAISGDSGNTIYF
len: 14; abundance: -; d_gene: -; v_gene: TRBV7-6; CDR3aa: CASSRQSSSYEQYF
len: 13; abundance: -; d_gene: -; v_gene: TRBV5-1; CDR3aa: CASSLNRDTEAFF
len: 17; abundance: -; d_gene: TRBD2; v_gene: TRBV18; CDR3aa: CASSGETSGYRRDTQYF
len: 13; abundance: once; d_gene: -; v_gene: TRBV28; CDR3aa: CASSLASNQPQHF
len: 15; abundance: -; d_gene: -; v_gene: TRBV9; CDR3aa: CASSVDPDSTREQYF
len: 16; abundance: -; d_gene: TRBD2; v_gene: TRBV7-2; CDR3aa: CASSFFPGLAGVEQYF
len: 14; abundance: -; d_gene: -; v_gene: TRBV5-6; CDR3aa: CASSLGQTIDGYTF
len: 17; abundance: -; d_gene: TRBD1; v_gene: TRBV4-3; CDR3aa: CASSQVDSGTGGLEQYF
len: 15; abundance: few; d_gene: -; v_gene: TRBV2; CDR3aa: CASKQETANTGELFF
len: 12; abundance: -; d_gene: TRBD1; v_gene: TRBV10-2; CDR3aa: CASSTGVTEAFF
len: 20; abundance: -; d_gene: -; v_gene: TRBV7-6; CDR3aa: CASSLYPSLPIPRGTGELFF
len: 16; abundance: -; d_gene: TRBD2; v_gene: TRBV11-2; CDR3aa: CASSFRTSGSYNEQFF
len: 13; abundance: -; d_gene: -; v_gene: TRBV3-1/TRBV3-2; CDR3aa: CASSLTQADTQYF
len: 14; abundance: -; d_gene: -; v_gene: TRBV5-5; CDR3aa: CASSLWLRDSPLHF
len: 17; abundance: -; d_gene: -; v_gene: TRBV15; CDR3aa: CATSRGRVELSNYGYTF
len: 15; abundance: -; d_gene: -; v_gene: TRBV19; CDR3aa: CASSTAGGPSYEQYF
len: 14; abundance: -; d_gene: -; v_gene: TRBV4-2; CDR3aa: CASSPGRDVKPQHF
len: 16; abundance: -; d_gene: TRBD1; v_gene: TRBV6-5; CDR3aa: CASSYTGTGAHNEQFF
len: 14; abundance: -; d_gene: -; v_gene: TRBV15; CDR3aa: CATSRVGGVYGYTF
len: 11; abundance: -; d_gene: -; v_gene: TRBV3-1/TRBV3-2; CDR3aa: CASSQDRGYTF
len: 16; abundance: many; d_gene: TRBD1; v_gene: TRBV7-2; CDR3aa: CASSLSGTVPSYEQYF
len: 15; abundance: -; d_gene: -; v_gene: TRBV5-6; CDR3aa: CASSLPGTTGNTIYF
len: 13; abundance: -; d_gene: TRBD1; v_gene: TRBV29-1; CDR3aa: CSAPGQGSHGYTF
len: 15; abundance: -; d_gene: -; v_gene: TRBV10-1; CDR3aa: CASSESGLGGNTIYF
len: 15; abundance: -; d_gene: TRBD2; v_gene: TRBV7-7; CDR3aa: CASSPTSGRGNEQFF
len: 14; abundance: -; d_gene: TRBD1; v_gene: TRBV7-8; CDR3aa: CASSPTGMNTEAFF
len: 13; abundance: -; d_gene: TRBD1; v_gene: TRBV12-3/TRBV12-4; CDR3aa: CASNSGTVYGYTF
len: 15; abundance: -; d_gene: TRBD1; v_gene: TRBV4-1; CDR3aa: CASRPGTGDPYGYTF
len: 13; abundance: -; d_gene: -; v_gene: TRBV7-2; CDR3aa: CASSLMTSSEAFF
len: 15; abundance: -; d_gene: -; v_gene: TRBV9; CDR3aa: CASSVGSGGDQPQHF
len: 12; abundance: -; d_gene: -; v_gene: TRBV6-5; CDR3aa: CAIRGGNQPQHF
len: 13; abundance: -; d_gene: TRBD2; v_gene: TRBV28; CDR3aa: CASSSGLAETQYF
len: 16; abundance: once; d_gene: -; v_gene: TRBV19; CDR3aa: CASRRTDSGGNEKLFF
len: 14; abundance: few; d_gene: TRBD1; v_gene: TRBV6-5; CDR3aa: CASTNEGAGYEQYF
len: 11; abundance: -; d_gene: -; v_gene: TRBV28; CDR3aa: CASSSSYEQYF
len: 15; abundance: many; d_gene: -; v_gene: TRBV27; CDR3aa: CASTLSRGANTEAFF